This T cell receptor beta chain was retrieved from a study of regulatory T cells in long-lasting Graves disease (dated by TCRdb to the early 2020s). In the study overall: Patients with newly diagnosed Graves' disease had been on antithyroid drugs for under 3 months. Patients with persistent Graves' disease were compared with patients with newly diagnosed Graves' disease using TCR sequencing and RNA sequencing of peripheral blood. The study was registered as a clinical trial and conducted in China. A total of about 33 samples underwent TCR sequencing, from some 13 patients with persistent Graves' disease and about 20 patients with newly diagnosed Graves' disease.

Findings and caveats that apply to the study as a whole: The small sample size was acknowledged by the authors as a limitation that may reduce accuracy. Persistent disease showed preferential use of TRBV28, TRBJ1-2 and TRBJ2-5, whereas newly diagnosed disease favored TRBV20-1 and TRBJ2-1. A larger number of public clonotypes was shared among persistent patients (approximately 3,000) than among newly diagnosed patients (approximately 930). Sequencing and analysis were limited to the TCR beta chain. Persistent Graves' disease patients showed lower TCR Shannon entropy and fewer highly expanded clones than newly diagnosed patients, suggesting clonal expansion. The study examined only peripheral blood because the primary lesion, thyroid tissue, could not be accessed.

Interpreted using the paper, the time point label stands for: newly diagnosed GD, antithyroid drugs for less than 3 months. For both TCR sequencing and RNA sequencing, RNA was extracted from PBMCs in TRIzol. The diagnosis of Graves' disease was made according to American Thyroid Association guidelines. Patients for the study were recruited at an endocrinology department in Xi'an, China. From each patient, around 9.3 milliliters of peripheral blood was collected into an EDTA anticoagulant tube. Ficoll Paque Plus density gradient separation was used to isolate PBMCs, and no further T cell sorting was done. An Agilent 2100 Bioanalyzer and agarose gel were used to check RNA quality, and a NanoDrop 2000 was used to measure RNA concentration. V is cut by 1 base and J by 4 bases, and the space between the germline ends is 14 bases. The CDR3 starts with the cysteine, ends with the phenylalanine, and has 16 residues. Just the 48-base CDR3 DNA is kept, in frame starting at base 1. CDR1 and CDR2 are read off the germline V gene as SGHTA and FQGNSA.

This clonotype has a count of ten or more. What antigen it recognizes has not been identified. No qualities accompany the bases; no much larger clone lies one base away. Library creation used multiplex PCR. The instrument given in TCRdb is Illumina HiSeq 4000. TCR beta libraries were built with iRepertoire HTBI primers and Arm-PCR amplification of CDR3 regions. Before sequencing, the PCR products went through gel purification. The published analysis was carried out like this. Gene usage analysis of CDR3 amino acid clonotypes relied on the approximately 68 TRBV and fewer than 15 TRBJ segments identified across samples. Filtered high-quality paired reads were merged into contigs using COPE and FqMerger. Contigs were aligned with BLAST to IMGT TRBV, TRBD and TRBJ reference genes, and CDR3 was defined per IMGT. Any clonotype with a frequency above 0.1% was counted as a highly expanded clone. Shannon entropy served as the measure of repertoire diversity, while the Gini coefficient captured V-J evenness. Public clonotypes were defined as clonotypes shared by more than one individual. TCRdb handled the public reads itself, with Q25 trimming in fastp and clone calling in MiXCR, and kept productive beta chains. Every CDR3 protein is listed once, alongside the most common genes and DNA of its rows. The V and J calls shown here were made by TCRdb, not taken from the authors' results. For this sample the table gives roughly 350,000 distinct CDR3 sequences, of which around 17% were detected only once. About 27% of the sample is taken by the ten largest.

The sample also formed part of further work on T cells in Graves' hyperthyroidism and ophthalmopathy. The second investigation adds: A patient counted as having stable Graves' hyperthyroidism if no progression to ophthalmopathy occurred over 18 months of follow-up. Hyperthyroidism patients were newly diagnosed, had a disease duration of under 2 months, and were aged 18 to 65 years. Exclusion was applied to patients with uncontrolled infections, other autoimmune diseases, pregnancy or lactation. Clinical symptoms, serum thyroxine and TRAb, thyroid ultrasound, and orbital computed tomography formed the basis for the diagnoses. For the first round of RT-PCR on the TCR CDR3, the HTBI primer set was used together with the Qiagen OneStep RT-PCR kit. Most expanded thyroid clonotypes (frequency above 0.001) were also detected in blood, a finding suggesting that blood repertoires may reflect thyroid immune responses. A 13 V-J signature model separated ophthalmopathy from stable hyperthyroidism, with approximately 87% sensitivity and 81.08% specificity in cross-validation and 80%/75% in testing. In validation, the model predicted progression to ophthalmopathy with around 71% sensitivity and about 72% specificity, a median of roughly seven months before onset. TCR V-J signatures able to tell the groups apart were searched for in a discovery cohort of approximately 95 patients, of whom under 45 had Graves' ophthalmopathy and around 58 had stable Graves' hyperthyroidism. Whether ophthalmopathy could be predicted prospectively was tested in an independent validation cohort made up of 18 to 20 hyperthyroidism patients plus 17 patients who later progressed to ophthalmopathy. The 100 discovery patients were divided at random into training and test sets in a 7:3 ratio. In about 6 Graves' hyperthyroidism patients, the study also compared T-cell repertoires from thyroid tissue with T-cell repertoires from blood. After blood sampling, hyperthyroidism patients were treated with methimazole at a starting dose of 30 mg daily, and ophthalmopathy patients were treated with high-dose intravenous methylprednisolone. A second multiplex PCR round built the libraries, followed by size selection and purification. Sequencing of the libraries was done on an Illumina HiSeq2000 using paired-end 100 bp reads. SOAPnuke was used to process the raw data, throwing out any read that contained adapters or uncalled bases, had a mean Phred below 15, or lacked an exact constant-primer or identifier match. High-quality paired reads were merged with COPE v1.2.5, and unique nucleotide sequences were defined as clonotypes. MiTCR v1.1 was used to align the clonotypes against IMGT TRBV, TRBD and TRBJ reference segments. Analysis was restricted to V-J combinations with a frequency above 0.0001, which covered roughly 99% of repertoires. A TCS score was defined as the ratio of F50 (clonal expansion) to E x V (chaos), with BLOSUM62-based TCRdist applied between CDR3 peptides within each V-J. Welch's t-statistics and random forest reduced several hundred V-J features to roughly 13, which were used in a naive Bayes classifier (R e1071). Sample size was not statistically predetermined, and investigators were not blinded to group allocation. The paper describes TCR Vbeta CDR3 sequencing of more than 120 peripheral blood samples, made up of around 41 ophthalmopathy patients, 70 to 75 hyperthyroidism patients and some 17 progressor patients.

Sequencing was performed on peripheral blood mononuclear cells (PBMCs), taken at new diagnosis, from a patient treated with antithyroid drugs. The clonotype originates from a man in his forties with Graves disease. Donor details come from another sample of the same person, matched by shared clones. The rearranged segments are TRBV7-2 and TRBJ2-1; the D gene may be TRBD1 or TRBD2, since each aligns over 6 bases. The CDR3 in this case is CASSLEGGPRYNEQFF. The nucleotide sequence reads TGTGCCAGCAGCTTAGAAGGGGGGCCCAGGTACAATGAGCAGTTCTTC.